These 30 T cell receptor beta chains were all obtained from the same sample, sequenced in a study of T cells in localized non-small cell lung cancer. The repertoire was sequenced with immunoSEQ multiplex PCR; TCRdb's copy has only in-frame clones and lacks some. The sample contains 30,000 to 45,000 clones, 81% of which appear only once. Source: peripheral blood mononuclear cells, taken before any cancer treatment. These receptor sequences come from a male donor aged 60 or older with stage II lung adenocarcinoma.

The genes are TRBV7-2 and TRBJ2-3; D is undetermined. Germline V gives CDR1 SGHTA, CDR2 FQGNSA. V lost 5 bases and J 5 bases, leaving 11 bases between the germline ends. The CDR3 runs 13 residues. CDR3 in amino acids: CASSPRSGDTQYF. The DNA for the CDR3 is TGTGCCAGCAGCCCCCGCAGTGGAGATACGCAGTATTTT.

The rearrangement joins TRBV9 to TRBJ2-1; a possible D gene is TRBD2 (5 bases). The V gene lost 0 bases and the J gene lost 0 bases, with 13 bases spanning the gap. This CDR3 region has 17 residues. In germline, CDR1 is SGDLS, CDR2 YYNGEE. The chain's CDR3 is CASSVAGGWSSYNEQFF. In DNA, the CDR3 is TGTGCCAGCAGCGTAGCCGGCGGGTGGAGCTCCTACAATGAGCAGTTCTTC.

This clone was detected a few times. The rearrangement joins TRBV7-2 to TRBJ2-7; D gene unclear. The V gene lost 2 bases and the J gene lost 5 bases, with 10 bases spanning the gap. Germline V gives CDR1 SGHTA, CDR2 FQGNSA. CDR3 length equals 13 residues. The chain's CDR3 is CASSLKSNHEQYF. CDR3 DNA: TGTGCCAGCAGCTTAAAAAGCAACCACGAGCAGTACTTC.

The chain links TRBV7-2 to TRBJ2-7; D call uncertain. The ends were cut back, 5 bases at V and 0 bases at J, with 11 bases in the middle. CDR1 and CDR2 from the germline V gene are SGHTA and FQGNSA. The CDR3 spans 14 residues. CDR3 region: CASSRVGGSYEQYF. The CDR3 DNA is TGTGCCAGCAGCCGAGTGGGCGGCTCCTACGAGCAGTACTTC.

The J gene is TRBJ1-5, the V gene TRBV18; no firm D call. CDR1 KGHSH and CDR2 LQKENI come from the germline V gene. Trimming left V 2 bases short and J 2 bases short, with 7 bases between. This CDR3 spans 14 amino acids. The CDR3, as DNA: TGTGCCAGCTCACCAGGGTTTGGCAATCAGCCCCAGCATTTT. It encodes CASSPGFGNQPQHF.

V is TRBV27 and J is TRBJ2-7; 14 bases align to TRBD2. V was clipped by 5 bases and J by 6 bases; unmatched bases: 6. The CDR3 has 15 amino acids. Germline loops: CDR1 MNHEY, CDR2 SMNVEV (reference sequence). CDR3 nucleotide sequence: TGTGCCAGCAGTCCGAAGACTAGCGGGAGGGGCGAGCAGTACTTC. Its protein is CASSPKTSGRGEQYF.

The chain recombines TRBV19 with TRBJ1-2; D remains unclear. The CDR3 covers 14 residues. V shed 9 bases and J shed 4 bases, with 18 bases lying between them. Germline V gives CDR1 LNHDA, CDR2 SQIVND (reference sequence). CDR3 bases: TGTGCCAGCACTCAAAGGAGCTTAATCTATGGCTACACCTTC. Translation: CASTQRSLIYGYTF. Based on the CDR3 plus reference TRBV19 and TRBJ1-2, the full variable domain is DGGITQSPKYLFRKEGQNVTLSCEQNLNHDAMYWYRQDPGQGLRLIYYSQIVNDFQKGDIAEGYSVSREKKESFPLTVTSAQKNPTAFYLCASTQRSLIYGYTFGSGTRLTVV.

J is TRBJ1-1 and V is TRBV13; D remains unclear. The CDR3 is made up of 15 amino acids. The germline gives CDR1 PRHDT, CDR2 FYEKMQ (reference sequence). V was cut by 1 base and J by 0 bases, with 9 bases left in between. CDR3 protein: CASSLEAFMNTEAFF. The CDR3 DNA is TGTGCCAGCAGCTTAGAAGCCTTTATGAACACTGAAGCTTTCTTT.

The genes are TRBV18 and TRBJ2-5; D not resolved. V was clipped by 4 bases and J by 1 base, with 7 bases between them. This CDR3 comprises 13 residues. Germline loops: CDR1 KGHSH, CDR2 LQKENI. The CDR3, as DNA: TGTGCCAGCTCACTATCGCCCCAAGAGACCCAGTACTTC. It yields the protein CASSLSPQETQYF.

CDR3 loop: CASKGERNSYNEQFF. Here the CDR3 DNA reads TGTGCCAGCAAAGGGGAGCGGAACTCCTACAATGAGCAGTTCTTC. The V and J genes are TRBV28 and TRBJ2-1; D could derive from TRBD1 or TRBD2 (5 bases each). V was trimmed by 7 bases and J by 0 bases, leaving 13 bases between them. Germline lookup yields CDR1 MDHEN and CDR2 SYDVKM. This CDR3 region has 15 residues. Variable domain in full (rest from reference TRBV28 and TRBJ2-1): DVKVTQSSRYLVKRTGEKVFLECVQDMDHENMFWYRQDPGLGLRLIYFSYDVKMKEKGDIPEGYSVSREKKERFSLILESASTNQTSMYLCASKGERNSYNEQFFGPGTRLTVL.

This rearrangement joins TRBV4-3 to TRBJ2-1; D is unresolved. The germline gives CDR1 LGHNA, CDR2 YSLEER. This CDR3 has 15 residues. Trimming took 0 bases from V and 2 from J, leaving 8 bases between them. The CDR3 region has the DNA TGCGCCAGCAGCCAAGAAGCAGTTCCCTACAATGAGCAGTTCTTC. This encodes CASSQEAVPYNEQFF.

The chain uses TRBV10-3 and TRBJ2-7; TRBD2 matches 10 bases. Trimming cost V 4 bases and J 3 bases; bases outside gene matches: 3. Germline V lookup: CDR1 ENHRY, CDR2 SYGVKD. The CDR3 has 14 residues. CDR3 loop: CAISVGLADYEQYF. The CDR3 bases are TGTGCCATCAGTGTAGGACTAGCGGACTACGAGCAGTACTTC.

This clone was observed a few times. The V gene is TRBV4-1, the J gene TRBJ1-5; no clear D gene. CDR3 length: 15 residues. CDR1 and CDR2 (germline): MGHRA, YSYEKL. The V end was cut by 2 bases, the J end by 0 bases, with 8 bases between. The CDR3 sequence is CASSQRENSNQPQHF. CDR3 nucleotides: TGCGCCAGCAGCCAAAGGGAGAATAGCAATCAGCCCCAGCATTTT.

The chain employs TRBV19 and TRBJ2-3, with 9 nucleotides matching TRBD2. The CDR3 runs to 13 residues. Germline V gives CDR1 LNHDA, CDR2 SQIVND (reference sequence). V was clipped by 3 bases and J by 8 bases; unmatched bases: 3. The CDR3, as DNA: TGTGCCAGTAGTATCAGGCGGGAGGGTACGCAGTATTTT. This translates into CASSIRREGTQYF.

The chain links TRBV6-5 to TRBJ2-1; possible D gene TRBD2, 6 bases. V dropped 6 bases and J dropped 3 bases, with 9 bases sitting between them. The V gene's germline CDR1 is MNHEY and CDR2 SVGAGI. This CDR3 spans 13 amino acids. Here the CDR3 DNA reads TGTGCCAGCAGACGGGACTTCTACAATGAGCAGTTCTTC. As protein: CASRRDFYNEQFF.

The chain couples TRBV28 to TRBJ1-2; D possibly corresponds to TRBD1 (6 bases). This CDR3 is built from 14 residues. Germline V gene data show CDR1 as MDHEN and CDR2 as SYDVKM. Deletions cut 5 bases from V and 9 bases from J, with 19 bases between. This CDR3 reads CASSPAGAAPSYTF. CDR3 DNA sequence: TGTGCCAGCAGTCCAGCAGGGGCCGCCCCGAGCTACACCTTC.

This clone was recorded only once. The rearrangement joins TRBV5-4 to TRBJ2-1, with D maybe TRBD1 (5 bases). The germline V gene has CDR1 SGHNT and CDR2 YYREEE (reference sequence). V lost 3 bases and J 8 bases, leaving 9 bases between the germline ends. The CDR3 has 12 residues. CDR3 DNA sequence: TGTGCCAGCAGCTCGCAGGGCGATGAGCAGTTCTTC. This translates into CASSSQGDEQFF. Full variable domain (outside the CDR3, taken from reference TRBV5-4 and TRBJ2-1): ETGVTQSPTHLIKTRGQQVTLRCSSQSGHNTVSWYQQALGQGPQFIFQYYREEENGRGNFPPRFSGLQFPNYSSELNVNALELDDSALYLCASSSQGDEQFFGPGTRLTVL.

The J gene is TRBJ1-1, the V gene TRBV11-2; 7 bases line up with TRBD1. V dropped 0 bases and J dropped 3; count of bases not matched to a gene: 7. This CDR3 has 16 amino acids. Germline-derived CDR1 and CDR2 are SGHAT and FQNNGV. For the CDR3, the DNA is TGTGCCAGCAGCTTAGATCAGGGGGGGACGCACACTGAAGCTTTCTTT. This sequence encodes CASSLDQGGTHTEAFF.

The CDR3 sequence: CATSAGHTGGDEQYF. The CDR3 nucleotides read TGTGCCACCAGCGCTGGGCACACGGGAGGAGACGAGCAGTACTTC. The V gene is TRBV15, the J gene TRBJ2-5; 7 nucleotides match TRBD2. The J call may not be correct, given that the DNA end is closer to TRBJ2-7. The length of the CDR3 is 15 residues. Germline-derived CDR1 and CDR2 are LNHNV and YYDKDF (reference sequence).

This rearrangement joins TRBV7-9 to TRBJ2-3; unclear D gene. This CDR3 is 11 amino acids long. Germline loops: CDR1 SEHNR, CDR2 FQNEAQ (reference sequence). V shed 3 bases and J shed 3 bases, with 1 base lying between them. The CDR3 spells CASSLTDTQYF. As DNA, the CDR3 is TGTGCCAGCAGCTTGACAGATACGCAGTATTTT.

The chain is built from TRBV5-4 and TRBJ2-1, with D tentatively TRBD2 (6 bases). Germline assignment: CDR1 SGHNT and CDR2 YYREEE (reference sequence). The CDR3 extends over 12 amino acids. Trimming removed 3 bases from V and 8 bases from J, with 9 bases in between. The CDR3 bases are TGTGCCAGCAGCTCGAGGGAGGATGAGCAGTTCTTC. The encoded protein is CASSSREDEQFF.

The chain links TRBV5-1 to TRBJ2-4; D ambiguous. The V end was cut by 3 bases, the J end by 0 bases, with 7 bases between. CDR3 length: 14 amino acids. From germline, CDR1 is SGHRS and CDR2 YFSETQ. DNA of the CDR3: TGCGCCAGCAGCTCCACGATAGCCAAAAACATTCAGTACTTC. Its protein is CASSSTIAKNIQYF.

The CDR3 reads CASSHRQGATGLYEQYF. The DNA for the CDR3 is TGTGCCAGCAGTCACAGACAGGGAGCAACGGGGTTATACGAGCAGTACTTC. The chain recombines TRBV28 with TRBJ2-7, with TRBD1 matching over 7 bases. After removal of 5 bases from V and 4 bases from J, the junction contained 17 bases not matched to a gene. Germline V lookup: CDR1 MDHEN, CDR2 SYDVKM. The CDR3 has 17 residues.

The chain recombines TRBV7-2 with TRBJ2-3; D is perhaps TRBD2 (6 bases). The CDR3 has 12 amino acids. In germline, CDR1 is SGHTA, CDR2 FQGNSA. The V and J ends lost 2 bases and 7 bases respectively, with 7 bases between them. CDR3 bases: TGTGCCAGCAGCTTAAGCGGGTATACGCAGTATTTT. Protein product: CASSLSGYTQYF.

This clone has only a few counts. This chain connects TRBV5-6 to TRBJ1-2; 9 bases agree with TRBD1. The V gene's germline CDR1 is SGHDT and CDR2 YYEEEE. The junction had 9 bases not matched to a gene; V was cut back by 4 bases and J by 8 bases. This CDR3 has 14 residues. In DNA form, the CDR3 reads TGTGCCAGCAGCCCCGGGACAGGGAGCAGAGGCTACACCTTC. Translated: CASSPGTGSRGYTF.

The chain has TRBV10-3 and TRBJ1-5; 9 bases match TRBD1. The J segment lost 0 bases and the V segment lost 4 bases, leaving 7 bases of the junction unmatched. This CDR3 has 17 residues. CDR1 ENHRY and CDR2 SYGVKD come from the germline V gene. CDR3 DNA sequence: TGTGCCATCAGTGCATCGGACAGGGGAGGTAGCAATCAGCCCCAGCATTTT. It translates to CAISASDRGGSNQPQHF.

This chain connects TRBV5-1 to TRBJ2-2; D gene ambiguous. Trimming removed 3 bases from V and 5 bases from J, with 2 bases in between. The germline V gene has CDR1 SGHRS and CDR2 YFSETQ. The CDR3 has 11 residues. CDR3 nucleotide sequence: TGCGCCAGCAGCTCAACCGGGGAGCTGTTTTTT. This encodes CASSSTGELFF.

The chain recombines TRBV6-5 with TRBJ1-2, with D perhaps matching TRBD1 (5 bases). Between the trimmed V and J ends, which lost 5 bases and 3 bases, there was a span of 16 bases. Germline V CDR1 and CDR2: MNHEY, SVGAGI. The CDR3 totals 15 residues. The CDR3 region is CASSPSEGYYYGYTF. The CDR3 bases are TGTGCCAGCAGTCCTTCCGAGGGGTACTACTATGGCTACACCTTC.

The chain recombines TRBV7-2 with TRBJ1-6; D is undetermined. Trimming shortened V by 4 bases and J by 2 bases, and 6 bases separated the two germline ends. This CDR3 contains 14 residues. Germline V gene data show CDR1 as SGHTA and CDR2 as FQGNSA. CDR3 residues: CASSSLPYNSPLHF. The CDR3 DNA follows: TGTGCCAGCAGCTCCCTACCCTATAATTCACCCCTCCACTTT.

For the CDR3, the DNA is TGTGCCAGCAGTTTAAGGGGGCTAGCGTTAGGGGAGACCCAGTACTTC. It is translated as CASSLRGLALGETQYF. The chain uses TRBV27 and TRBJ2-5, with TRBD1 as a possible D gene (7 bases). Germline CDR1 MNHEY, CDR2 SMNVEV (reference sequence). The CDR3 is made up of 16 amino acids. Deletions cut 2 bases from V and 5 bases from J, with 18 bases between.